This is a list of T cell receptor beta chains from one sample in a study of cytomegalovirus exposure and HLA in healthy donors. The repertoire was sequenced with immunoSEQ multiplex PCR; TCRdb's copy has only in-frame clones and lacks some. This sample has some 190,000 clones, with roughly four fifths found just once. Sequencing was carried out using PBMCs. The receptor source for this set is a man between 18 and 35 years old in good health and CMV-seronegative. CDR3s include the opening cysteine and the closing phenylalanine or tryptophan. The order of the fields is clone size, D gene, J gene, V gene, CDR3 DNA, CDR3 protein. D genes are given only for firm matches. Clone size, where shown, is once, few, many, or a class for clones that have expanded.

clone size: .; D gene: .; J gene: TRBJ2-7; V gene: TRBV5-6; CDR3 DNA: TGTGCCAGCAGCCCGGGGCCCGGCGGGGCGGCAGGTTACGAGCAGTACTTC; CDR3 protein: CASSPGPGGAAGYEQYF
clone size: .; D gene: TRBD2; J gene: TRBJ2-7; V gene: TRBV5-1; CDR3 DNA: TGCGCCAGCAGAGCTAGACTAGCGGAGACCTACGAGCAGTACTTC; CDR3 protein: CASRARLAETYEQYF
clone size: .; D gene: TRBD2; J gene: TRBJ2-3; V gene: TRBV10-1; CDR3 DNA: TGCGCCAGCAGTGAATCTTCCGGGGGGACAGATACGCAGTATTTT; CDR3 protein: CASSESSGGTDTQYF
clone size: .; D gene: TRBD1; J gene: TRBJ2-2; V gene: TRBV11-2; CDR3 DNA: TGTGCCAGCAGCTTAGCCCGACAGGGAATATCCGGGGAGCTGTTTTTT; CDR3 protein: CASSLARQGISGELFF
clone size: .; D gene: TRBD1; J gene: TRBJ2-2; V gene: TRBV6-5; CDR3 DNA: TGTGCCAGCAGCCAGGGGGCCACCGGGGAGCTGTTTTTT; CDR3 protein: CASSQGATGELFF
clone size: .; D gene: .; J gene: TRBJ1-4; V gene: TRBV4-3; CDR3 DNA: TGCGCCAGCAGCCTAACAAACAGGAATGAAAAACTGTTTTTT; CDR3 protein: CASSLTNRNEKLFF
clone size: .; D gene: TRBD1; J gene: TRBJ1-1; V gene: TRBV19; CDR3 DNA: TGTGCCAGTAGTCTGGGGACAGCGGGTGAAGCTTTCTTT; CDR3 protein: CASSLGTAGEAFF
clone size: .; D gene: .; J gene: TRBJ1-5; V gene: TRBV11-2; CDR3 DNA: TGTGCCAGCAGCCAGAGGAGTTCAGGGACTACTAATCAGCCCCAGCATTTT; CDR3 protein: CASSQRSSGTTNQPQHF
clone size: .; D gene: TRBD2; J gene: TRBJ2-3; V gene: TRBV7-6; CDR3 DNA: TGTGCCAGCAGCCCTGGGACTAGCGGGGGGGCCCCCACAGATACGCAGTATTTT; CDR3 protein: CASSPGTSGGAPTDTQYF
clone size: .; D gene: .; J gene: TRBJ2-3; V gene: TRBV27; CDR3 DNA: TGTGCCAGCAGTTTAGGTGACAGCTCAGATACGCAGTATTTT; CDR3 protein: CASSLGDSSDTQYF
clone size: .; D gene: TRBD2; J gene: TRBJ2-3; V gene: TRBV7-9; CDR3 DNA: TGTGCCAGCAGCCAAAGCTTAGCGGGCCACGACACAGATACGCAGTATTTT; CDR3 protein: CASSQSLAGHDTDTQYF
clone size: few; D gene: TRBD1; J gene: TRBJ1-2; V gene: TRBV11-2; CDR3 DNA: TGTGCCAGCAGCCCGACAGGGGGGAAGGGCCACACCTTC; CDR3 protein: CASSPTGGKGHTF
clone size: .; D gene: .; J gene: TRBJ2-7; V gene: TRBV5-4; CDR3 DNA: TGTGCCAGCAGCTTGGTTGGCAACTACGAGCAGTACTTC; CDR3 protein: CASSLVGNYEQYF
clone size: .; D gene: .; J gene: TRBJ1-5; V gene: TRBV7-9; CDR3 DNA: TGTTCCAGCAGCTTTTCAGGACAGCCCTACAATCAGCCCCAGCATTTT; CDR3 protein: CSSSFSGQPYNQPQHF
clone size: once; D gene: .; J gene: TRBJ2-2; V gene: TRBV11-2; CDR3 DNA: TGTGCCAGCAGCACCGTACTAGTGAGCACCGGGGAGCTGTTTTTT; CDR3 protein: CASSTVLVSTGELFF
clone size: .; D gene: TRBD1; J gene: TRBJ2-5; V gene: TRBV15; CDR3 DNA: TGTGCCACCAGCAGCCCGGGACAGGGGAGAGAGACCCAGTACTTC; CDR3 protein: CATSSPGQGRETQYF
clone size: .; D gene: TRBD2; J gene: TRBJ2-1; V gene: TRBV5-1; CDR3 DNA: TGCGCCAGCAGCTTTGTAGCGGGAAGCTCCTACAATGAGCAGTTCTTC; CDR3 protein: CASSFVAGSSYNEQFF
clone size: medium-sized; D gene: TRBD2; J gene: TRBJ2-1; V gene: TRBV6-6; CDR3 DNA: TGTGCCAGCAGTTCGACTAGCGGGGGGATCAAGAATGAGCAGTTCTTC; CDR3 protein: CASSSTSGGIKNEQFF
clone size: .; D gene: TRBD2; J gene: TRBJ2-1; V gene: TRBV7-9; CDR3 DNA: TGTGCCAGCAGCTCCAGACTAGCGGGGGCCTACAATGAGCAGTTCTTC; CDR3 protein: CASSSRLAGAYNEQFF
clone size: .; D gene: .; J gene: TRBJ2-7; V gene: TRBV6-5; CDR3 DNA: TGTGCCAGCAGTTACTCTCCCTGGGCCGACGAGCAGTACTTC; CDR3 protein: CASSYSPWADEQYF
clone size: once; D gene: .; J gene: TRBJ2-3; V gene: TRBV27; CDR3 DNA: TGTGCCAGCAGTCAGTACACTAGTTCCACGCAGTATTTT; CDR3 protein: CASSQYTSSTQYF
clone size: .; D gene: .; J gene: TRBJ2-5; V gene: TRBV7-2; CDR3 DNA: TGTGCCAGCAGCCCCCTCGTCGGGACCCAGTACTTC; CDR3 protein: CASSPLVGTQYF
clone size: .; D gene: .; J gene: TRBJ2-4; V gene: TRBV15; CDR3 DNA: TGTGCCACCAGTCCGGACAGTTTAGCCAAAAACATTCAGTACTTC; CDR3 protein: CATSPDSLAKNIQYF
clone size: .; D gene: .; J gene: TRBJ2-7; V gene: TRBV4-1; CDR3 DNA: TGCGCCAGCAGCCCTACGGTGCCCGGGACACTGATCCGGCAGTACTTC; CDR3 protein: CASSPTVPGTLIRQYF
clone size: .; D gene: TRBD1; J gene: TRBJ1-3; V gene: TRBV18; CDR3 DNA: TGTGCCAGCTCACCCCGGACAGGGATTACCACCATATATTTT; CDR3 protein: CASSPRTGITTIYF
clone size: once; D gene: .; J gene: TRBJ2-7; V gene: TRBV5-1; CDR3 DNA: TGCGCCAGCAGCTTGTTTAGGGGCGGTGGGTACGAGCAGTACTTC; CDR3 protein: CASSLFRGGGYEQYF
clone size: .; D gene: TRBD1; J gene: TRBJ2-1; V gene: TRBV29-1; CDR3 DNA: TGCAGCGTCGCCTACAGGGGGCTCATCTCAGGAGGTATTCACCATGAGCAGTTCTTC; CDR3 protein: CSVAYRGLISGGIHHEQFF
clone size: .; D gene: TRBD2; J gene: TRBJ2-7; V gene: TRBV4-1; CDR3 DNA: TGCGCCAGCAGCCTCGGACTAGGGAGGATCTACGAGCAGTACTTC; CDR3 protein: CASSLGLGRIYEQYF
clone size: .; D gene: TRBD1; J gene: TRBJ2-1; V gene: TRBV19; CDR3 DNA: TGTGCCAGCCAGACAGGGCGCCTCGGTGAGCAGTTCTTC; CDR3 protein: CASQTGRLGEQFF
clone size: .; D gene: .; J gene: TRBJ2-5; V gene: TRBV18; CDR3 DNA: TGTGCCAGCTCGACAATGTGGGAGACCCAGTACTTC; CDR3 protein: CASSTMWETQYF
clone size: .; D gene: .; J gene: TRBJ2-7; V gene: TRBV28; CDR3 DNA: TGTGCCAGCAGGCAAAGGGCACAGGCCTCCTACGAGCAGTACTTC; CDR3 protein: CASRQRAQASYEQYF
clone size: .; D gene: .; J gene: TRBJ2-5; V gene: TRBV5-1; CDR3 DNA: TGCGCCAGCAGCCCGGAGGGAGTTAGCGGCATTGGGGAGACCCAGTACTTC; CDR3 protein: CASSPEGVSGIGETQYF
clone size: .; D gene: TRBD2; J gene: TRBJ2-7; V gene: TRBV4-2; CDR3 DNA: TGTGCCAGCAGCCAAGAGGTGCCCGGGGGGGGCCTCTACGAGCAGTACTTC; CDR3 protein: CASSQEVPGGGLYEQYF
clone size: .; D gene: TRBD2; J gene: TRBJ2-2; V gene: TRBV7-6; CDR3 DNA: TGTGCCAGCAGCAGAACTAGCGGGGGCGGTCTCGGGGAGCTGTTTTTT; CDR3 protein: CASSRTSGGGLGELFF
clone size: once; D gene: .; J gene: TRBJ2-7; V gene: TRBV13; CDR3 DNA: TGTGCCAGCAGCCCAGGGTTCCACGAGCAGTACTTC; CDR3 protein: CASSPGFHEQYF
clone size: .; D gene: .; J gene: TRBJ1-5; V gene: TRBV5-3; CDR3 DNA: TGTGCCAGAAAGGCAACGGGAAAAGATAATAGCAATCAGCCCCAGCATTTT; CDR3 protein: CARKATGKDNSNQPQHF
clone size: once; D gene: .; J gene: TRBJ2-3; V gene: TRBV2; CDR3 DNA: TGTGCCAGCAAGGCGGATAGCACAGATACGCAGTATTTT; CDR3 protein: CASKADSTDTQYF
clone size: .; D gene: .; J gene: TRBJ2-3; V gene: TRBV9; CDR3 DNA: TGTGCCAGCAGCGTATATGAGCGGGACACGGGCACAGATACGCAGTATTTT; CDR3 protein: CASSVYERDTGTDTQYF
clone size: .; D gene: TRBD1; J gene: TRBJ1-4; V gene: TRBV14; CDR3 DNA: TGTGCCAGCAGCCAAGATCTTGAGGTGACTGACAGGGGGACCGAAAAACTGTTTTTT; CDR3 protein: CASSQDLEVTDRGTEKLFF
clone size: .; D gene: .; J gene: TRBJ2-7; V gene: TRBV30; CDR3 DNA: TGTGCCTGGATGCAGGCAGGGACTGTCGAGCAGTACTTC; CDR3 protein: CAWMQAGTVEQYF